This TCR beta chain came from a study of regulatory T cells in long-lasting Graves disease. Time point reported: newly diagnosed GD, antithyroid drugs for less than 3 months. The authors made the TCR library using RNA they extracted from PBMCs. The CDR3 totals 15 residues. Trimming shortened V by 2 bases and J by 3 bases, and 11 bases separated the two germline ends. The germline CDR1 and CDR2 sequences are SGDLS and YYNGEE. This clonotype was seen only a few times. In building TCR beta libraries, iRepertoire HTBI primers were used together with Arm-PCR of CDR3 regions. TCRdb fed the multiplex PCR reads into MiXCR, producing one record per CDR3 protein. The sample holds 600,000 to 650,000 distinct CDR3 sequences, 15% to 20% seen once. These sequences were also reported in another study, on T cells in Graves' hyperthyroidism and ophthalmopathy. According to that study: Newly diagnosed patients aged 18 to 65 had hyperthyroidism of under 2 months' duration. When the TCR CDR3 underwent first-round RT-PCR, the HTBI primer set was used.

V usage is TRBV9 and J usage is TRBJ2-2; D uncertain. The specimen was peripheral blood mononuclear cells (PBMCs), collected at new diagnosis, from a patient treated with antithyroid drugs. The source is a woman in her twenties or thirties with Graves disease. This chain's CDR3 is CASSVTHWDTGELFF. The CDR3 bases are TGTGCCAGCAGCGTGACACACTGGGACACCGGGGAGCTGTTTTTT.